This passage covers 19 T cell receptor beta chains from one sample sequenced in a study of T-cell reconstitution after alpha-beta-depleted transplantation in children. Unique molecular identifiers were used to barcode this TCRbeta library. TCRdb fed the PCR reads into MiXCR, producing one record per CDR3 protein. The table has 300,000 to 400,000 distinct CDR3 sequences, 16% seen once; the top ten hold around two fifths. The sequencing used PBMCs, mostly from graft donor cells, collected 360 days after TCRalphabeta/CD19-depleted stem cell transplant. Source of these receptors: a male patient between 2 and 10 years old who had a stem cell transplant for acute lymphoblastic leukemia, so the T cells may come from the graft donor.

The V call is TRBV6-1, the J call TRBJ2-3; D ambiguous. In germline, CDR1 is MNHNS, CDR2 SASEGT. Trimming left V 6 bases short and J 0 bases short, with 13 bases between. The CDR3 spans 15 residues. The CDR3: CASSLWSESTDTQYF. CDR3 DNA: TGTGCCAGCAGCCTATGGTCCGAGAGCACAGATACGCAGTATTTT.

This clonotype appeared a few times. The chain uses TRBV9 and TRBJ2-2; 10 bases are shared with TRBD2. J gave up 0 bases and V 3 bases, and 5 bases lay outside the gene matches. Per germline, CDR1 SGDLS and CDR2 YYNGEE. CDR3 length: 17 residues. The CDR3 sequence: CASSAGLAEANTGELFF. CDR3 coding DNA: TGTGCCAGCAGCGCTGGACTAGCGGAAGCGAACACCGGGGAGCTGTTTTTT.

The sample holds a few counts of this clonotype. The chain carries TRBV5-4 and TRBJ2-2, with 8 nucleotides matching TRBD2. Germline lookup yields CDR1 SGHNT and CDR2 YYREEE (reference sequence). The trim removed 0 bases at V and 6 bases at J, leaving 4 bases unmatched. CDR3 length equals 15 residues. CDR3 coding DNA: TGTGCCAGCAGCTTGGCCGGGGGGGTCTCCGGGGAGCTGTTTTTT. Translation gives CASSLAGGVSGELFF.

The table lists this clonotype with a few counts. V is TRBV12-3 or TRBV12-4 and J is TRBJ1-1; D may be TRBD1 (6 bases). The CDR3 length is 14 residues. The germline V and J ends were trimmed by 0 bases and 4 bases, with 9 bases remaining between them. Here the CDR3 reads CASSLAQGVTEAFF. CDR3 bases: TGTGCCAGCAGTTTAGCACAGGGTGTCACTGAAGCTTTCTTT.

This clonotype was seen at least ten times. The junction differs from germline at one of its ends, possibly a read error. The rearrangement links TRBV28 to TRBJ2-2, with no clear D. CDR3 length equals 12 residues. CDR1 is MDHEN, CDR2 SYDVKM, per germline. CDR3 residues: CASSLSIGELFF. CDR3 sequence (DNA): TGTGCCAGCAGCTTATCCATAGGGGAGCTGTTTTTT.

This clonotype was seen only a few times. The genes are TRBV27 and TRBJ2-1; tentatively, D is TRBD2 (6 bases). V lost 5 bases, J lost 7 bases, and 15 bases lay in between. The CDR3 contains 14 residues. Germline-derived CDR1 and CDR2 are MNHEY and SMNVEV (reference sequence). The CDR3, as DNA: TGTGCCAGCAGTCCCTGGACTAAAGGAAATGAGCAGTTCTTC. Translating gives CASSPWTKGNEQFF.

V is TRBV18 and J is TRBJ1-4; D may be TRBD1 (6 bases). Trimming took 6 bases from V and 4 from J, leaving 15 bases between them. The germline V gene encodes CDR1 KGHSH and CDR2 LQKENI. The CDR3 contains 15 residues. CDR3 bases: TGTGCCAGCTCTCCCGGACAGAGGTTTAATGAAAAACTGTTTTTT. Its protein product is CASSPGQRFNEKLFF.

This clonotype was counted between two and nine times. This chain joins TRBV15 and TRBJ2-5; TRBD2 agrees at 9 bases. The CDR3 has 15 residues. The germline CDR1 and CDR2 sequences are LNHNV and YYDKDF (reference sequence). J was trimmed by 5 bases and V by 0 bases; bases with no gene match: 4. The CDR3 loop is CATSREWGLAETQYF. The CDR3 nucleotides read TGTGCCACCAGCAGAGAATGGGGACTAGCTGAGACCCAGTACTTC.

The chain combines TRBV6-5 with TRBJ1-2, with 9 bases aligning to TRBD1. Looked up from germline, CDR1 is MNHEY and CDR2 is SVGAGI. The CDR3 runs 15 residues. V dropped 4 bases and J dropped 4; count of bases not matched to a gene: 7. Written as DNA, the CDR3 is TGTGCCAGCAGTTTCGGACAGGGGCGTGGCTATGGCTACACCTTC. Its protein product is CASSFGQGRGYGYTF.

In its sample, this clonotype was seen many times. The chain combines TRBV10-3 with TRBJ2-3; D unclear. The CDR3 consists of 14 residues. The germline gives CDR1 ENHRY, CDR2 SYGVKD. V lost 0 bases, J lost 2 bases, and 6 bases lay in between. CDR3 region: CAISESWATDTQYF. The CDR3, as DNA: TGTGCCATCAGTGAGTCGTGGGCCACAGATACGCAGTATTTT.

The rearrangement links TRBV6-5 to TRBJ1-4; 8 bases are shared with TRBD1. CDR3 length: 14 residues. V gave up 4 bases and J gave up 7 bases; unmatched junction bases: 5. Germline values: CDR1 MNHEY, CDR2 SVGAGI. The CDR3 DNA is TGTGCCAGCAGTTGGACAGGGTCATTTGAAAAACTGTTTTTT. Residues: CASSWTGSFEKLFF.

This clonotype was observed a handful of times. The rearrangement uses TRBV29-1 and TRBJ2-5; D call uncertain. The CDR3 is made up of 13 amino acids. Trimming took 1 base from V and 2 from J, leaving 8 bases between them. The germline V gene has CDR1 SQVTM and CDR2 ANQGSEA. Written as DNA, the CDR3 is TGCAGCGTTGAAGGAGAACGGCAAGAGACCCAGTACTTC. Amino acid sequence: CSVEGERQETQYF.

This clonotype was detected only a few times. The chain uses TRBV20-1 and TRBJ1-1; 7 bases map to TRBD1. The CDR3 has 13 amino acids. Germline V CDR1 and CDR2: DFQATT, SNEGSKA (reference sequence). The V segment lost 1 base and the J segment 5 bases; nucleotides outside the gene matches: 4. The CDR3 loop is CSARATRGTEAFF. The CDR3 nucleotides read TGCAGTGCTAGAGCTACCAGGGGGACTGAAGCTTTCTTT.

This clonotype was seen only once. This chain uses TRBV4-2 with TRBJ2-4, with 10 bases fitting TRBD2. Germline V CDR1 and CDR2: LGHNA, YNFKEQ. J lost 1 base, V lost 0 bases, and 3 bases had no gene match. The CDR3 extends over 17 amino acids. The CDR3 loop reads CASSQEYSGRAKNIQYF. CDR3 sequence (DNA): TGTGCCAGCAGCCAAGAGTATAGCGGGAGGGCCAAAAACATTCAGTACTTC.

CDR3 bases: TGCGCCAGCAGCTTAGGACATACCTCCTACGAGCAGTACTTC. This codes for CASSLGHTSYEQYF. The chain combines TRBV5-1 with TRBJ2-7; TRBD1 is a possible D gene (5 bases). Germline CDR1 reads SGHRS; CDR2 reads YFSETQ. Trimming took off 2 bases at V and 0 bases at J, with 9 bases between the two ends. The CDR3 extends over 14 amino acids.

This clonotype has just a few counts. The rearrangement joins TRBV12-3 or TRBV12-4 to TRBJ2-2; weak D call: TRBD2 (5 bases). Trimming left V 3 bases short and J 2 bases short, with 25 bases between. The CDR3 covers 20 residues. The CDR3 bases are TGTGCCAGCAGTTTCAGTTCGTCGTTGAGGGAAGGCCCTAACACCGGGGAGCTGTTTTTT. It encodes CASSFSSSLREGPNTGELFF.

V gene TRBV28 combines with J gene TRBJ2-2; either TRBD1 or TRBD2 may supply D (5 bases each). The CDR3 loop spans 19 amino acids. Looked up from germline, CDR1 is MDHEN and CDR2 is SYDVKM. V was pared by 6 bases and J by 0 bases, with 23 bases between. The CDR3 sequence: CASSSHEPGPKTNTGELFF. The CDR3 DNA reads TGTGCCAGCAGCTCTCACGAACCGGGACCGAAAACGAACACCGGGGAGCTGTTTTTT.

This clonotype was detected a few times. The V and J genes are TRBV29-1 and TRBJ2-5; 10 bases agree with TRBD1. V was pared by 6 bases and J by 3 bases, with 4 bases of the junction left unmatched. Germline-derived CDR1 and CDR2 are SQVTM and ANQGSEA. The CDR3 runs to 13 residues. As DNA, the CDR3 is TGCAGCGTGACGACAGGGGGCGAAGAGACCCAGTACTTC. It codes for CSVTTGGEETQYF.

The chain is built from TRBV7-8 and TRBJ2-5; 9 bases agree with TRBD2. Trimming took 1 base from V and 5 from J; bases not matched to a gene: 8. CDR3 length equals 16 residues. From germline, CDR1 is SGHVS and CDR2 FQNEAQ. The CDR3 spells CASSLGLGLATETQYF. The CDR3 DNA reads as TGTGCCAGCAGCTTAGGTCTTGGACTAGCGACTGAGACCCAGTACTTC.